This T cell receptor (beta chain) was found in a study of CD8 T cells in ankylosing spondylitis. Study findings and constraints: Made up of about eight highly homologous variants, a TCR beta motif appeared characteristic of ankylosing spondylitis blood. There was reportedly significant enrichment of clones that were disease-linked in matched ankylosing spondylitis synovial fluid. In synovial fluid and blood from reactive arthritis, some motif variants were previously reported.

A remark on this clonotype: The antigen remains unidentified.

Between the trimmed V and J ends, which lost 3 bases and 3 bases, there was a span of 12 bases. The CDR3 extends over 14 amino acids. Germline V lookup: CDR1 SGDLS, CDR2 YYNGEE. TCRdb analysed the 5' RACE reads with MiXCR anew, one entry per CDR3 protein. The table lists about 390,000 distinct CDR3 sequences, about a fifth of them singletons, with about a sixth in the top ten. This TCR was sampled from a male donor with ankylosing spondylitis. This chain links TRBV9 with TRBJ1-1; D uncertain. The sample consisted of blood, either unsorted or a sorted T cell fraction (not recorded which). CDR3 protein: CASSEWISDTEAFF. The DNA of the CDR3 is TGTGCCAGCAGCGAGTGGATATCGGACACTGAAGCTTTCTTT.